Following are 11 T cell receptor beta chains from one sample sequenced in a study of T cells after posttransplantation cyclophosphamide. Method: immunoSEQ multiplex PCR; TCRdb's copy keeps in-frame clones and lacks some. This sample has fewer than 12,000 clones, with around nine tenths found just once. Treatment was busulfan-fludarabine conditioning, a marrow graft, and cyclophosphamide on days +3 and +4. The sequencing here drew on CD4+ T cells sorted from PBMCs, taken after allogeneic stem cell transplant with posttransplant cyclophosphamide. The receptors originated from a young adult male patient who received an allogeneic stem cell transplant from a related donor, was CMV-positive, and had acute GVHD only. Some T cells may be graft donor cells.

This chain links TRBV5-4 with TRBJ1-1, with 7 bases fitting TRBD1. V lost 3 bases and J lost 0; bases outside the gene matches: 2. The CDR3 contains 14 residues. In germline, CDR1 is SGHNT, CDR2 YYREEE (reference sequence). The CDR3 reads CASSWTGMNTEAFF. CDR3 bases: TGTGCCAGCAGCTGGACAGGAATGAACACTGAAGCTTTCTTT.

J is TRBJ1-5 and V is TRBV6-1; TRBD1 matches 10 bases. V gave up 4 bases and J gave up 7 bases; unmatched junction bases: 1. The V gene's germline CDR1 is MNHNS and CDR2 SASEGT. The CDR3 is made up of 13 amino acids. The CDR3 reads CASSGTGGQPQHF. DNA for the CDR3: TGTGCCAGCAGTGGGACAGGGGGACAGCCCCAGCATTTT.

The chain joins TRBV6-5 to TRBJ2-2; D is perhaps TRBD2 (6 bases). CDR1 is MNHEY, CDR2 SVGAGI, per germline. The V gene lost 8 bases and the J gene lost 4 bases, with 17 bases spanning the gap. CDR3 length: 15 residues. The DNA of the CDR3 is TGTGCCAGCCGACCGCGGAGGGCGTTCACCGGGGAGCTGTTTTTT. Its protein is CASRPRRAFTGELFF.

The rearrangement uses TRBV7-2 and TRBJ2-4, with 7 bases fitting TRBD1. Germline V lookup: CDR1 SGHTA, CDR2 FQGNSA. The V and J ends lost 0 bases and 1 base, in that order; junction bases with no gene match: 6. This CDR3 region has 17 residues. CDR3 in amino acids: CASSLAGQGVAKNIQYF. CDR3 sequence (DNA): TGTGCCAGCAGCTTAGCGGGGCAGGGGGTTGCCAAAAACATTCAGTACTTC.

The CDR3 protein is CASLAGSTDTQYF. The CDR3 DNA is TGTGCCAGCCTAGCGGGCAGCACAGATACGCAGTATTTT. This rearrangement joins TRBV2 to TRBJ2-3, with TRBD2 matching over 8 bases. V lost 8 bases and J lost 0; bases outside the gene matches: 1. This CDR3 is built from 13 residues. Germline-derived CDR1 and CDR2 are SNHLY and FYNNEI.

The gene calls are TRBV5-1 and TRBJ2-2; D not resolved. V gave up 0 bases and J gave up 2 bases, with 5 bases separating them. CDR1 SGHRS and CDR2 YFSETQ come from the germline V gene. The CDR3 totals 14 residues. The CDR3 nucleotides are TGCGCCAGCAGCTTGGGACACAACACCGGGGAGCTGTTTTTT. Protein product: CASSLGHNTGELFF.

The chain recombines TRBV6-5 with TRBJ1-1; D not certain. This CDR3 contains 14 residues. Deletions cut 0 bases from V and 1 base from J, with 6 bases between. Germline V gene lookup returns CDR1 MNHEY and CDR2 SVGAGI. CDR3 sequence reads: CASSYSHTNTEAFF. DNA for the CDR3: TGTGCCAGCAGTTACTCCCACACGAACACTGAAGCTTTCTTT.

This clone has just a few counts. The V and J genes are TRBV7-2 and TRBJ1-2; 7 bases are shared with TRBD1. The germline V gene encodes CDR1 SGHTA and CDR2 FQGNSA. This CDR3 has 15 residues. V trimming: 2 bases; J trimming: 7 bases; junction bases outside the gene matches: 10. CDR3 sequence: CASSLTTGAQSGYTF. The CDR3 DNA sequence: TGTGCCAGCAGCTTAACCACAGGGGCCCAGAGTGGCTACACCTTC.

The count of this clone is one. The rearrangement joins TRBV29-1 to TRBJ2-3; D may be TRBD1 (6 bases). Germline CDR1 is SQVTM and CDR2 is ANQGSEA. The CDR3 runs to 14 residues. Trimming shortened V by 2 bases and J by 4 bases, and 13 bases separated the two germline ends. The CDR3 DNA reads TGCAGCGTTGAACAGTTGGGGGCCCCAGATACGCAGTATTTT. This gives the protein CSVEQLGAPDTQYF.

Written as DNA, the CDR3 is TGTGCCAGCAGCTTGTCGACAGGGGGCAGGGAAAAACTGTTTTTT. Translation gives CASSLSTGGREKLFF. V usage is TRBV5-6 and J usage is TRBJ1-4, with 10 bases lining up with TRBD1. Per the germline V gene, CDR1 is SGHDT and CDR2 is YYEEEE. V lost 1 base to trimming and J lost 8 bases; unmatched junction nucleotides: 5. The CDR3 totals 15 residues.

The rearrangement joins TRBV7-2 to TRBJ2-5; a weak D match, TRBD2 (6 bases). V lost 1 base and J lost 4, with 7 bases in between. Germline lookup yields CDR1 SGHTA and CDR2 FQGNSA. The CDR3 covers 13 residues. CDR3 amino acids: CASSLVGGETQYF. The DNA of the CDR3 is TGTGCCAGCAGCTTAGTGGGGGGAGAGACCCAGTACTTC. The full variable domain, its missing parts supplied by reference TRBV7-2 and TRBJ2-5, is GAGVSQSPSNKVTEKGKDVELRCDPISGHTALYWYRQSLGQGLEFLIYFQGNSAPDKSGLPSDRFSAERTGGSVSTLTIQRTQQEDSAVYLCASSLVGGETQYFGPGTRLLVL.